The clone carrying this T cell receptor beta chain was counted between two and nine times. This CDR3 spans 15 amino acids. The V end lost 4 bases, the J end lost 5 bases, and 16 bases lay between the germline ends. The germline CDR1 and CDR2 sequences are SGHDT and YYEEEE. TCRB transcripts that were expressed got sequenced, as all of the isolated RNA had been reverse transcribed. The protocol was immunoSEQ multiplex PCR, while the TCRdb copy is restricted to in-frame clones and leaves out a portion. The sample yields about half a million clones, 30% seen once. Once sorted, every population was more than 95% pure. This record belongs to a study of beta chain features in type 1 diabetes.

The chain is built from TRBV5-6 and TRBJ2-1; possibly TRBD1 for D (6 bases). The source is a young man in good health. Sequencing used naive CD4+ T cells from blood. CDR3: CASSPLGGMNNEQFF. CDR3 coding DNA: TGTGCCAGCAGCCCGTTAGGGGGAATGAACAATGAGCAGTTCTTC.